What follows are 20 T cell receptor beta chains derived from one specimen sequenced in a study of cytomegalovirus exposure and HLA in healthy donors. Sequencing used immunoSEQ multiplex PCR; TCRdb keeps in-frame clones, though not all of them. The profile shows 100,000 to 150,000 clones, approximately 90% of them singletons. Input material: PBMCs. These receptors all come from a man between 18 and 35 years old in good health and CMV-seronegative.

The chain carries TRBV6-6 and TRBJ1-1; the D is unclear. The CDR3 totals 16 residues. Trimming took 5 bases from V and 2 from J, leaving 18 bases between them. Germline lookup yields CDR1 MNHNY and CDR2 SVGAGI (reference sequence). The CDR3 nucleotides are TGTGCCAGCAGTACCAGGAGGATCACGGCAAACACTGAAGCTTTCTTT. It is translated as CASSTRRITANTEAFF.

The chain is built from TRBV15 and TRBJ2-7; 11 positions match TRBD1. CDR1 LNHNV and CDR2 YYDKDF come from the germline V gene (reference sequence). Losses at the gene ends were 5 bases for V and 5 bases for J; bases not matched to a gene: 17. The CDR3 sequence is 18 residues long. The CDR3 DNA reads TGTGCCACCAGCGGAGTAAACTATGGACAGGGGGCGAGAGACGAGCAGTACTTC. It specifies CATSGVNYGQGARDEQYF.

The V and J genes are TRBV12-5 and TRBJ2-7; tentatively, D is TRBD2 (6 bases). Trimming shortened V by 5 bases and J by 6 bases, and 14 bases separated the two germline ends. Germline CDR1 and CDR2: LGHNT and FRNRAP. The CDR3 runs to 13 residues. CDR3 coding DNA: TGTGCTAGTGGTCCCGGGAGTACCGGCGAGCAGTACTTC. Residues: CASGPGSTGEQYF.

The rearrangement links TRBV28 to TRBJ1-4; D is perhaps TRBD1 (5 bases). CDR3 length equals 15 residues. Germline lookup yields CDR1 MDHEN and CDR2 SYDVKM. Trimming removed 5 bases from V and 8 bases from J, with 18 bases in between. CDR3 sequence (DNA): TGTGCCAGCAGTATGACAGTACCAACGGACGAAAAACTGTTTTTT. This codes for CASSMTVPTDEKLFF.

The V call is TRBV7-6, the J call TRBJ1-5; D is ambiguous. CDR3 length equals 14 residues. The V end lost 3 bases, the J end lost 3 bases, and 9 bases lay between the germline ends. The germline V gene has CDR1 SGHVS and CDR2 FNYEAQ. DNA of the CDR3: TGTGCCAGCAGCTTTGCAGGCCCCAATCAGCCCCAGCATTTT. Translating it yields CASSFAGPNQPQHF.

The J gene is TRBJ2-7, the V gene TRBV15, with 8 bases aligning to TRBD2. The ends lost 1 base at V and 3 bases at J; junction bases unmatched: 2. The CDR3 runs to 14 residues. CDR1 LNHNV and CDR2 YYDKDF come from the germline V gene (reference sequence). The CDR3 DNA sequence: TGTGCCACCAGCAGAGGGACTAGCAGCTACGAGCAGTACTTC. This sequence encodes CATSRGTSSYEQYF.

This clone was counted a few times. The V and J genes are TRBV29-1 and TRBJ1-1; 8 bases match TRBD1. The V gene end was trimmed by 4 bases and the J gene end by 1 base; junction bases not matched to a gene: 5. CDR3 size: 14 residues. CDR1 and CDR2 from the germline V gene are SQVTM and ANQGSEA. CDR3 nucleotide sequence: TGCAGCGTTGCCCAGGGGGCTTCGAACACTGAAGCTTTCTTT. Amino acids: CSVAQGASNTEAFF.

The V call is TRBV18, the J call TRBJ1-1; TRBD1 matches 8 bases. Trimming took 5 bases from V and 4 from J; bases not matched to a gene: 9. This CDR3 spans 15 amino acids. Germline CDR1 KGHSH, CDR2 LQKENI. DNA of the CDR3: TGTGCCAGCTCAGAAACAGGGGGTTTGTTCACTGAAGCTTTCTTT. Translation gives CASSETGGLFTEAFF.

The chain uses TRBV21-1 and TRBJ2-7; the listed D gene, TRBD1, was not tested against the DNA. TRBV21-1 is tagged as a pseudogene. The CDR3 covers 18 residues. The CDR3: CASYKRGHRSTPAYEQYF. The DNA for the CDR3 is TGTGCCAGCTATAAAAGGGGACATAGAAGCACCCCCGCCTACGAGCAGTACTTC.

The V call is TRBV2, the J call TRBJ1-3; D might be TRBD1 (5 bases). Germline V gene data show CDR1 as SNHLY and CDR2 as FYNNEI. The CDR3 loop spans 15 amino acids. Between the trimmed V and J ends, which lost 7 bases and 2 bases, there was a span of 15 bases. The CDR3 spells CASKEEGFPGNTIYF. CDR3 nucleotides: TGTGCCAGCAAAGAGGAGGGGTTTCCTGGAAACACCATATATTTT.

This rearrangement joins TRBV6-1 to TRBJ1-4, with 9 positions matching TRBD1. Germline lookup yields CDR1 MNHNS and CDR2 SASEGT. The CDR3 is 14 residues long. V trimming: 3 bases; J trimming: 7 bases; junction bases outside the gene matches: 3. DNA for the CDR3: TGTGCCAGCAGTGACGGACAGGGGAGTGAAAAACTGTTTTTT. It translates to CASSDGQGSEKLFF.

This chain uses TRBV11-1 with TRBJ2-7; D ambiguous. Germline CDR1 and CDR2: SGHAT and FQDESV (reference sequence). V was cut by 1 base and J by 3 bases, with 4 bases left in between. The CDR3 runs 12 residues. As DNA, the CDR3 is TGTGCCAGCAGCTTAGGCAGCTACGAGCAGTACTTC. It translates to CASSLGSYEQYF.

CDR3 bases: TGTGCCAGCTCACCACTTCCAGGCAATCAGCCCCAGCATTTT. It encodes CASSPLPGNQPQHF. The chain uses TRBV18 and TRBJ1-5; no definite D call. Germline V gene sequence: CDR1 KGHSH, CDR2 LQKENI. This CDR3 region has 14 residues. V shed 1 base and J shed 2 bases, with 6 bases lying between them.

In this sample, this clone turned up once. The DNA for the CDR3 is TGTGCCAGCAGTTTGTTTGCGGACTACAATGAGCAGTTCTTC. It translates to CASSLFADYNEQFF. V and J are TRBV27 and TRBJ2-1; the D is unclear. The V end was cut by 3 bases, the J end by 3 bases, with 9 bases between. There are 14 residues in the CDR3. In germline, CDR1 is MNHEY, CDR2 SMNVEV (reference sequence).

The chain links TRBV2 to TRBJ1-1; no clear D gene. From germline, CDR1 is SNHLY and CDR2 FYNNEI. CDR3 length equals 13 residues. V was cut by 2 bases and J by 10 bases, with 14 bases left in between. CDR3 sequence: CASSESGVRGAFF. The CDR3 region has the DNA TGTGCCAGCAGTGAATCCGGGGTCAGAGGAGCTTTCTTT.

The chain links TRBV2 to TRBJ2-7; possible D gene TRBD1, 5 bases. CDR3 length: 13 amino acids. V was clipped by 7 bases and J by 0 bases, with 10 bases between them. CDR1 is SNHLY, CDR2 FYNNEI, per germline. The CDR3 bases are TGTGCCAGCAAACTGGACAACTCCTACGAGCAGTACTTC. Residues: CASKLDNSYEQYF.

V gene TRBV7-6 combines with J gene TRBJ2-2, with TRBD1 identical over 8 bases. This CDR3 has 15 amino acids. The ends lost 4 bases at V and 2 bases at J; junction bases unmatched: 3. Germline V lookup: CDR1 SGHVS, CDR2 FNYEAQ. The CDR3 bases are TGTGCCAGCAGCTCGACAGGGGAAAACACCGGGGAGCTGTTTTTT. Amino acid sequence: CASSSTGENTGELFF.

V gene TRBV4-2 combines with J gene TRBJ2-3; D is ambiguous. Between the trimmed V and J ends, which lost 0 bases and 3 bases, there was a span of 16 bases. The CDR3 sequence is 17 residues long. The germline V gene encodes CDR1 LGHNA and CDR2 YNFKEQ. The chain's CDR3 is CASSQDWRSQSTDTQYF. The CDR3 DNA reads TGTGCCAGCAGCCAAGATTGGAGATCTCAATCTACAGATACGCAGTATTTT.

The V call is TRBV7-8, the J call TRBJ1-3, with D perhaps matching TRBD1 (5 bases). Trimming took 4 bases from V and 0 from J, leaving 19 bases between them. The V gene's germline CDR1 is SGHVS and CDR2 FQNEAQ. This CDR3 comprises 18 residues. The CDR3 DNA reads as TGTGCCAGCAGCTCTTCGAAGGGGCAGTCTGACTCTGGAAACACCATATATTTT. Its translation: CASSSSKGQSDSGNTIYF.

The CDR3 reads CASSFRQNHTNTGELFF. CDR3 in DNA: TGTGCCAGCAGCTTTCGCCAGAATCACACGAACACCGGGGAGCTGTTTTTT. This chain links TRBV7-9 with TRBJ2-2; D gene ambiguous. There are 17 residues in the CDR3. The germline V and J ends were trimmed by 3 bases and 0 bases, with 14 bases remaining between them. Looked up from germline, CDR1 is SEHNR and CDR2 is FQNEAQ (reference sequence). The variable domain in full, with the rest retrieved from reference TRBV7-9 and TRBJ2-2, is DTGVSQNPRHKITKRGQNVTFRCDPISEHNRLYWYRQTLGQGPEFLTYFQNEAQLEKSRLLSDRFSAERPKGSFSTLEIQRTEQGDSAMYLCASSFRQNHTNTGELFFGEGSRLTVL.